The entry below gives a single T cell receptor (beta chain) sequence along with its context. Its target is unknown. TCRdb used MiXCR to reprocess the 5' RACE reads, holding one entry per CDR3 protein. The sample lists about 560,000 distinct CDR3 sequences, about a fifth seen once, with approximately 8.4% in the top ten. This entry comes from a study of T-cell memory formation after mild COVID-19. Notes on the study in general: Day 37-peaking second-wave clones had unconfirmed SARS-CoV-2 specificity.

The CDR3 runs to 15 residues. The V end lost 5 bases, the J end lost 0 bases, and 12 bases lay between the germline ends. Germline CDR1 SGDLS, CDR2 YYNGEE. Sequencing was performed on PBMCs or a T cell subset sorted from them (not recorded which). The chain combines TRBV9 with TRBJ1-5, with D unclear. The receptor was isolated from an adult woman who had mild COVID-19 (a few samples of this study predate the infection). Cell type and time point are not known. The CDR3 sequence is CASSANGYSNQPQHF. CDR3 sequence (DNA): TGTGCCAGCAGTGCCAATGGGTATAGCAATCAGCCCCAGCATTTT.